This T cell receptor beta chain was retrieved from a study of identical twins. MiXCR, applied by TCRdb to the 5' RACE reads, yields one record per CDR3 protein. The profile shows hundreds of thousands of distinct CDR3 sequences, roughly an eighth of them singletons. General observations from the study: Invariant MAIT and iNKT cells could partly confound zero-insertion analyses. Monozygotic twins shared more out-of-frame TCR alpha than recombination models predicted.

Concerning this clonotype: Its specificity is not known.

The receptor was isolated from a woman aged 18-29 years in good health. Sequencing was performed on memory (CD45RO+) T cells sorted from blood.

The CDR3 sequence is CASSSRRTSGGSETQYF. CDR3 sequence (DNA): TGTGCCAGCAGCTCCCGGCGAACTAGCGGGGGATCAGAGACCCAGTACTTC. The chain has TRBV11-3 and TRBJ2-5; 11 bases are a match to TRBD2. J was trimmed by 4 bases and V by 4 bases; bases with no gene match: 11. Germline CDR1 SGHNT, CDR2 YENEEA. This CDR3 spans 17 amino acids.